These 2 T cell receptor beta chains were sequenced from one sample in a study of T cell responses to AZD1222 COVID-19 vaccine. Libraries were prepared by immunoSEQ multiplex PCR; TCRdb keeps only in-frame clonotypes and omits some of them. There are 90,000 to 120,000 clones in the sample; 92% occur only once, and roughly 1.2% lies in the top ten. Sample: peripheral blood, taken on day 0 of AZD1222 vaccination. The receptors come from an adult in good health.

V is TRBV6-5 and J is TRBJ2-1, with TRBD1 matching over 8 bases. The CDR3 sequence is 15 residues long. V lost 8 bases and J lost 4; bases outside the gene matches: 10. Germline V gene sequence: CDR1 MNHEY, CDR2 SVGAGI. CDR3 in DNA: TGTGCCAGCCTTGATCCAGGGGGCGGTTACAATGAGCAGTTCTTC. Translating gives CASLDPGGGYNEQFF.

The chain recombines TRBV9 with TRBJ1-2; D uncertain. Germline assignment: CDR1 SGDLS and CDR2 YYNGEE. CDR3 length equals 15 residues. V lost 3 bases to trimming and J lost 6 bases, with 18 bases between them. The CDR3 is CASSGASRARDGYTF. DNA of the CDR3: TGTGCCAGCAGCGGTGCCTCCCGAGCGAGAGATGGCTACACCTTC.